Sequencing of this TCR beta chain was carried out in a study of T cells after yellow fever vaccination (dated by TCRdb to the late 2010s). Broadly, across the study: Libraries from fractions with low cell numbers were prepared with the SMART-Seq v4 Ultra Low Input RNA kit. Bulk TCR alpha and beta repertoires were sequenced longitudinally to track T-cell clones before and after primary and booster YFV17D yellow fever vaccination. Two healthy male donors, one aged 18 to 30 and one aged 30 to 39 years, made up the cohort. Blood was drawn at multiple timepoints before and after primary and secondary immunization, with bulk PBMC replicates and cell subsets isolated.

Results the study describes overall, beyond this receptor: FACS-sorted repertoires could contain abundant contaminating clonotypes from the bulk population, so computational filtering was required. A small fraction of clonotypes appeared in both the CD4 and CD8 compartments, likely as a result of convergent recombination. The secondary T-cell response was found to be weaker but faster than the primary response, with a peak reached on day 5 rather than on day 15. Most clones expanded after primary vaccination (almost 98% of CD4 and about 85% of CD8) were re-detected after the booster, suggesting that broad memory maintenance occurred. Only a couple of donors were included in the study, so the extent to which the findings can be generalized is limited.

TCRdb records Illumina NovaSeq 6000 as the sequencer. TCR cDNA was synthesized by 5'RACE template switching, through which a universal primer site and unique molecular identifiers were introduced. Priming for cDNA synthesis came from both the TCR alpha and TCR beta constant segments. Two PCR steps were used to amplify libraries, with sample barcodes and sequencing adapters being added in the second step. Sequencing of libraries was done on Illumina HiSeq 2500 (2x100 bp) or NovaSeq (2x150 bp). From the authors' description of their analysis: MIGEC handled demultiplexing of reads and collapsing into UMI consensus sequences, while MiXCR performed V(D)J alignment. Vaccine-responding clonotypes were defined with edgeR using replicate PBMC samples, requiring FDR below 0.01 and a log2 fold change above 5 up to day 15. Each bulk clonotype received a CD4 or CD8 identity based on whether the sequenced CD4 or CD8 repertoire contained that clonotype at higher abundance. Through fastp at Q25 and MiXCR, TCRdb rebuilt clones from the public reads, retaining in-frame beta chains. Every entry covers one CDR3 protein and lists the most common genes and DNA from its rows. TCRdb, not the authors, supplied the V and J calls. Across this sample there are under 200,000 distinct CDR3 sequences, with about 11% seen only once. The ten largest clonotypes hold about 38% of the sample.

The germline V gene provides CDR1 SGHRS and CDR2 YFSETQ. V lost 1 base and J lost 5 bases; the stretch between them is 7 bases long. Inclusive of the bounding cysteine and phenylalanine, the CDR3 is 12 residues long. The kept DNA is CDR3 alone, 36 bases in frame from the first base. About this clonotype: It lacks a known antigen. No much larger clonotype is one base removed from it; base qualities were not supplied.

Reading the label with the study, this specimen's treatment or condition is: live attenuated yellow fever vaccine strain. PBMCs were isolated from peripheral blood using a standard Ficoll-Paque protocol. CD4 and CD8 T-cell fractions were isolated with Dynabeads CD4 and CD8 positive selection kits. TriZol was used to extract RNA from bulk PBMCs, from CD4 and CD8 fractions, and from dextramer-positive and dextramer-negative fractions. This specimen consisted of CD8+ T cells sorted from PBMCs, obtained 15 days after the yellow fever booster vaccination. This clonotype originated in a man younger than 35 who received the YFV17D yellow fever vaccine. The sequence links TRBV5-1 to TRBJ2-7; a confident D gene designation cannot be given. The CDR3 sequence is CASSLYSNEQYF. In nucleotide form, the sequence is TGCGCCAGCAGCTTGTATTCTAACGAGCAGTACTTC.